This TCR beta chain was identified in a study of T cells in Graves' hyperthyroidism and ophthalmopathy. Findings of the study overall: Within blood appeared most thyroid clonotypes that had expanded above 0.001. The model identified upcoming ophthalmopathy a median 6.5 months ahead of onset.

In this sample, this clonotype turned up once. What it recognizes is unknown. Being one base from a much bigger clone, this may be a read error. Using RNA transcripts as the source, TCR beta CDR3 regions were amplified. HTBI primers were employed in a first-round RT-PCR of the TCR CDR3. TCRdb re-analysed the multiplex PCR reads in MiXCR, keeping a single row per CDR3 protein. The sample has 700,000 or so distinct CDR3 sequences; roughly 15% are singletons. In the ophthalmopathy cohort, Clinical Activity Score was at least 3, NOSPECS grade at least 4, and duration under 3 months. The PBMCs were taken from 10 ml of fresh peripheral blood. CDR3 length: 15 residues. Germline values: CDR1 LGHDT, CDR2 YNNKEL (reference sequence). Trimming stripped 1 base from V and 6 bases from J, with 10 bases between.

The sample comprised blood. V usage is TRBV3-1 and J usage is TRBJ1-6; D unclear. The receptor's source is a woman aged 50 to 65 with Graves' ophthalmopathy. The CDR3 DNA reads TGTGCCAGCAGCCAAGGGACCCCCATTAATTCACCCCTCCACTTT. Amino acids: CASSQGTPINSPLHF.